The present T cell receptor (beta chain) was sequenced within a study of post-analysis software for immune sequencing data. Study information: Relapsing-remitting, secondary progressive and progressive-relapsing multiple sclerosis courses were included.

Unique molecular identifiers were built into the TCR beta cDNA libraries. Each batch of about 0.85 to 10 million T cells produced 450,000 to 500,000 cDNA molecules. From the PCR reads, TCRdb called clonotypes with MiXCR, one entry per CDR3 protein. The table has 800,000 to 950,000 distinct CDR3 sequences, approximately 57% seen once. Points from the study as a whole: Co-batched samples clustered tightly together by F measure. Controls significantly exceeded multiple sclerosis patients in normalized Chao1 diversity.

As concerns this clonotype: What it binds is unknown.

Source material: blood. The TCR comes from a girl under 18 with multiple sclerosis.

The CDR3 sequence: CASSHPDRANTEAFF. The DNA for the CDR3 is TGCGCCAGCAGCCATCCGGACAGGGCCAACACTGAAGCTTTCTTT. The V gene is TRBV4-1, the J gene TRBJ1-1, with 8 positions matching TRBD1. This CDR3 is built from 15 residues. J was trimmed by 2 bases and V by 3 bases; bases with no gene match: 5. Germline V gene sequence: CDR1 MGHRA, CDR2 YSYEKL.